A selection of T cell receptor beta chains follows, all from one sample in a study of cytomegalovirus exposure and HLA in healthy donors. Produced via immunoSEQ multiplex PCR; TCRdb's table is partial and in-frame only. In the table there are around 100,000 clones, 74% of which are singletons. What was sequenced was PBMCs. These receptors originate from a man aged 50-59 years in good health and CMV-seropositive. The CDR3 runs from the conserved cysteine through the conserved F or W. The D gene is left open where the match is weak. Not all rows give a size; the values are once, few, many and, for expanded clones, a class.

J,D,size,V,length,DNA,CDR3
TRBJ1-4,.,once,TRBV9,15,TGTGCCAGCAGCGTAGGACCGGCGGCTAATGAAAAACTGTTTTTT,CASSVGPAANEKLFF
TRBJ2-7,.,.,TRBV18,13,TGTGCCAGCTCAGTCTATACTCTAGACGAGCAGTACTTC,CASSVYTLDEQYF
TRBJ2-5,.,.,TRBV5-1,13,TGCGCCAGCAGCTTCCCCGGGGGAGAGACCCAGTACTTC,CASSFPGGETQYF
TRBJ1-1,TRBD1,once,TRBV6-6,15,TGTGCCAGCAGTCGAGACAGGGGAATAAACACTGAAGCTTTCTTT,CASSRDRGINTEAFF
TRBJ2-7,TRBD1,.,TRBV18,15,TGTGCCAGCTCACCTCAGACCGGGACAGGGAGTAAACAGTACTTC,CASSPQTGTGSKQYF
TRBJ2-2,.,.,TRBV27,14,TGTGCCAGCAGTTTTATTTCTCGAGCCGGGGAGCTGTTTTTT,CASSFISRAGELFF
TRBJ1-2,TRBD1,.,TRBV5-1,15,TGCGCCAGCAGCTCTTGGCCTAGGGGGCGGGGTGGCTACACCTTC,CASSSWPRGRGGYTF
TRBJ1-1,.,.,TRBV7-6,13,TGTGCCAGCACCGAGGGCCCGAACACTGAAGCTTTCTTT,CASTEGPNTEAFF
TRBJ1-1,.,.,TRBV19,15,TGTGCCAGTAGTATAGATCTTTGGAGGGGTACTGAAGCTTTCTTT,CASSIDLWRGTEAFF
TRBJ2-1,TRBD2,.,TRBV5-4,16,TGTGCCAGCAGCTCAATAGGACTAGCGGGAGGGAATGAGCAGTTCTTC,CASSSIGLAGGNEQFF
TRBJ2-3,TRBD2,.,TRBV7-2,17,TGTGCCAGCAGCTTAACCGCTAGCGGGGGGGCCATGGATACGCAGTATTTT,CASSLTASGGAMDTQYF
TRBJ2-7,.,few,TRBV7-2,14,TGTGCCAGCAGCTTAGTTGCAGGGACCTACGAGCAGTACTTC,CASSLVAGTYEQYF
TRBJ2-7,.,once,TRBV10-2,14,TGCGCCAGCAGTGAGTCGCGGGGGCTCTACGAGCAGTACTTC,CASSESRGLYEQYF
TRBJ1-5,.,.,TRBV10-3,15,TGTGCCATCAGTGACAAGGCGGGGGGCCATCAGCCCCAGCATTTT,CAISDKAGGHQPQHF
TRBJ2-5,TRBD1,.,TRBV7-9,14,TGTGCCAGCAGCTCCTGGGACAGGGCCGAGACCCAGTACTTC,CASSSWDRAETQYF
TRBJ2-2,TRBD2,.,TRBV10-3,16,TGTGCCATCAAAGGAGCGGGGGGGCCAGACACCGGGGAGCTGTTTTTT,CAIKGAGGPDTGELFF
TRBJ1-1,TRBD1,once,TRBV7-2,13,TGTGCCAGCAGAGACAGGGGGCGCGATGAAGCTTTCTTT,CASRDRGRDEAFF
TRBJ2-3,TRBD2,.,TRBV29-1,20,TGCAGCACCCGAGCCGGATTGGGACTAGCGGGAGTAGGGGGCACAGATACGCAGTATTTT,CSTRAGLGLAGVGGTDTQYF
TRBJ2-2,TRBD2,.,TRBV9,19,TGTGCCAGCAGCCCCCCCTGGGGAGCGGGAGGGCCTGACACCGGGGAGCTGTTTTTT,CASSPPWGAGGPDTGELFF
TRBJ2-7,.,.,TRBV5-1,14,TGCGCCAGCAGCCGCCGGGACACCATCTACGAGCAGTACTTC,CASSRRDTIYEQYF
TRBJ2-7,TRBD2,.,TRBV28,15,TGTGCCAGCAGTTTAGGGGGGGTGGGGATCGACGAGCAGTACTTC,CASSLGGVGIDEQYF
TRBJ1-2,.,.,TRBV18,15,TGTGCCAGCTCACCACGGGCCAGCTTTTCCTATGGCTACACCTTC,CASSPRASFSYGYTF
TRBJ1-1,.,.,TRBV5-1,15,TGCGCCAGCAGCTTGGATCCCGGGAGGGGCACTGAAGCTTTCTTT,CASSLDPGRGTEAFF
TRBJ1-2,.,.,TRBV2,13,TGTGCCAGCAGTGAAGACCAGGACTATGGCTACACCTTC,CASSEDQDYGYTF
TRBJ1-2,.,.,TRBV19,13,TGTGCCAGTAGCAGGGGACGGCTCTATGGCTACACCTTC,CASSRGRLYGYTF
TRBJ2-7,TRBD2,.,TRBV4-1,17,TGCGCCAGCAGCCAGGCCGCAGCGGGGAGTCTCTCCTACGAGCAGTACTTC,CASSQAAAGSLSYEQYF
TRBJ1-1,TRBD1,.,TRBV28,15,TGTGCCAGCAGTCCCCCGGACAGGGTGGACACTGAAGCTTTCTTT,CASSPPDRVDTEAFF
TRBJ2-7,.,.,TRBV2,12,TGTGCCAGCAGTGAAGAACTCTACGAGCAGTACTTC,CASSEELYEQYF
TRBJ2-5,.,.,TRBV5-1,17,TGCGCCAGCAGCTTGGCCCGCGGACTCCTCGCCGGAGAGACCCAGTACTTC,CASSLARGLLAGETQYF
TRBJ2-2,TRBD1,.,TRBV7-7,15,TGTGCCAGCAGCGCCGGGACAGGGGACACCGGGGAGCTGTTTTTT,CASSAGTGDTGELFF
TRBJ1-2,.,.,TRBV18,12,TGTGCCAGCTCACCAGGGGCGGAGGGCTACACCTTC,CASSPGAEGYTF
TRBJ2-7,.,.,TRBV7-8,14,TGTGCCAGCAGCTTAGTTAGTCGGGGAGGCGAGCAGTACTTC,CASSLVSRGGEQYF
TRBJ2-7,.,.,TRBV6-6,13,TGTGCCACCCGGTGGAGAGAGGGTTACGAGCAGTACTTC,CATRWREGYEQYF
TRBJ1-5,.,.,TRBV6-5,14,TGTGCCAGCAGTTACGGCCCGCCCCCTCAGCCCCAGCATTTT,CASSYGPPPQPQHF
TRBJ2-1,.,.,TRBV30,12,TGTGCCTGGAGCCCCACTAGCCCCTATCCGGTCTTC,CAWSPTSPYPVF
TRBJ1-2,TRBD1,few,TRBV10-3,13,TGTGCCAGCAGGCCGGGACAGAGATATGGCTACACCTTC,CASRPGQRYGYTF
TRBJ2-7,.,.,TRBV27,12,TGTGCCAGCAGTCCCGCAGGCGACGAGCAGTACTTC,CASSPAGDEQYF
TRBJ2-7,TRBD2,.,TRBV6-5,16,TGTGCCAGCAGTTACACCCTTGGGGGGGGATCCTACGAGCAGTACTTC,CASSYTLGGGSYEQYF
TRBJ2-7,.,once,TRBV7-9,17,TGTGCCAGCAGCTTAGTGCGCGGGGCCAGGTCAGCCTACGAGCAGTACTTC,CASSLVRGARSAYEQYF
TRBJ2-3,.,.,TRBV21-1,16,TGTGCCAGCAGCACCATAGCGGGAGGATTAACAGATACGCAGTATTTT,CASSTIAGGLTDTQYF
TRBJ2-7,.,few,TRBV5-6,15,TGTGCCAGCAGCTTGGCCGTGGGGGGACCCTACGAGCAGTACTTC,CASSLAVGGPYEQYF
TRBJ1-2,.,few,TRBV28,14,TGTGCCAGCAGTTTAATATCGGAGGGGTTGGGCTACACCTTC,CASSLISEGLGYTF
TRBJ2-1,.,.,TRBV4-1,15,TGCGCCAGCAGCCCAGGCAGGGGGGACTACAATGAGCAGTTCTTC,CASSPGRGDYNEQFF
TRBJ2-3,TRBD2,.,TRBV4-2,19,TGTGCCAGCAGCCAAGATCTCCCTAGCGGGGGATTTGTGTCAGATACGCAGTATTTT,CASSQDLPSGGFVSDTQYF